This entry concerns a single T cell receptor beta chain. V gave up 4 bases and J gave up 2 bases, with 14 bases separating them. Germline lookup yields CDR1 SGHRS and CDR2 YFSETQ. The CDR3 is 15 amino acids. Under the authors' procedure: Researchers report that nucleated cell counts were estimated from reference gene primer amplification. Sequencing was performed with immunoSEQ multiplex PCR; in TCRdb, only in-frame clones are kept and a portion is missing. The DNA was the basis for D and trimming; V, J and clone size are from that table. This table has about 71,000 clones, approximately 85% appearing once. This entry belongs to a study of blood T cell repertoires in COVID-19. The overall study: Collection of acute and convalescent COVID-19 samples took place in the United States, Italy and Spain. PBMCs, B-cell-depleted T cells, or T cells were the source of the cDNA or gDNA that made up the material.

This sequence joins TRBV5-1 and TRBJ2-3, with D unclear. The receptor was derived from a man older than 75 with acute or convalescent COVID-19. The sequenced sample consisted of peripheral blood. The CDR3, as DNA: TGCGCCAGCAGCCTAGGAGACCCTTCCACAGATACGCAGTATTTT. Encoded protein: CASSLGDPSTDTQYF.